What follows describes a single T cell receptor (beta chain). Its specificity is not known. The CDR3 is made up of 19 amino acids. CDR1 and CDR2 (germline): MNHEY, SMNVEV (reference sequence). The data were taken from a study of T cells expressing NK-cell markers. The study, taken as a whole, reports: As a fraction of CD8+ T cells, dominant NKG2C+ clonotypes reached about 1.0-7.5% in 5 to 7 donors. Leadership of the CD3+CD56-NKG2C+ fraction also belonged to these clonotypes in four donors.

5'RACE template switching with UMIs produced the TCR beta cDNA. With the 5' RACE reads reprocessed, TCRdb shows one record per CDR3 protein and no DNA. The sample table includes 350,000 to 500,000 distinct CDR3 sequences. Sequenced material: blood T cells: a sorted CD56 or NKG2C T cell subset, CD4+ or CD8+ T cells, or bulk PBMC T cells (not recorded which). This TCR came from a woman aged 18-70 years in good health. This chain connects TRBV27 to TRBJ1-1; TCRdb proposes TRBD1, but this gene call is untestable without DNA. CDR3 loop: CASGVRVTGGTLVNTEAFF.